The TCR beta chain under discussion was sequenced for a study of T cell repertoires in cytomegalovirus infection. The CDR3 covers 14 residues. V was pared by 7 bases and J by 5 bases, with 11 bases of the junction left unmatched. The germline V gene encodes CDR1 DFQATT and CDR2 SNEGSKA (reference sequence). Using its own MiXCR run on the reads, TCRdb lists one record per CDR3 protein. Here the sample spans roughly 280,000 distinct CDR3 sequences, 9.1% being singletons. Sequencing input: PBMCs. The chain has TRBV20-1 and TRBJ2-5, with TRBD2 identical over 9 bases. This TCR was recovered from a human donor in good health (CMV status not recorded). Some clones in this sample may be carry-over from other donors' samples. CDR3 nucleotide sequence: TGCAGTGTACAGGGACTAGCCACCGCGGAGACCCAGTACTTC. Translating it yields CSVQGLATAETQYF.